The next 29 T cell receptor beta chains were all read from a single sample in a study of blood T cell repertoires in COVID-19. Data came from immunoSEQ multiplex PCR; TCRdb stores just in-frame clones and leaves some out. Here the sample spans some 58,000 clones, about nine tenths being singletons. The sample consisted of peripheral blood. These TCRs come from a man aged 35-49 years with acute or convalescent COVID-19.

The rearrangement uses TRBV7-9 and TRBJ1-6; no reliable D call. Trimming removed 5 bases from V and 10 bases from J, with 15 bases in between. Germline assignment: CDR1 SEHNR and CDR2 FQNEAQ (reference sequence). The length of the CDR3 is 14 residues. CDR3 bases: TGTGCCAGCAGCGAGGAGGGCTGGGGATCACCCCTCCACTTT. Translated, it gives CASSEEGWGSPLHF.

The rearrangement links TRBV6-6 to TRBJ2-1; 10 bases agree with TRBD2. The V gene end was trimmed by 5 bases and the J gene end by 10 bases; junction bases not matched to a gene: 17. This CDR3 region has 17 residues. Germline V gene data show CDR1 as MNHNY and CDR2 as SVGAGI (reference sequence). As DNA, the CDR3 is TGTGCCAGCAGTCGATCCCCTAGCGGGAGCTCCCGAGAGGAGCAGTTCTTC. Amino acids: CASSRSPSGSSREEQFF.

V is TRBV9 and J is TRBJ2-7; the match to TRBD2 covers 9 bases. V gave up 4 bases and J gave up 6 bases; unmatched junction bases: 14. Per the germline V gene, CDR1 is SGDLS and CDR2 is YYNGEE. CDR3 size: 16 residues. The CDR3 protein is CASSRSISGSESEQYF. Here the CDR3 DNA reads TGTGCCAGCAGCCGATCTATTAGCGGGAGCGAGAGCGAGCAGTACTTC.

The chain is built from TRBV11-3 and TRBJ2-3; maybe TRBD2 (5 bases). The CDR3 extends over 15 amino acids. V dropped 1 base and J dropped 5 bases, with 13 bases sitting between them. Germline CDR1 is SGHNT and CDR2 is YENEEA. The DNA for the CDR3 is TGTGCCAGCAGCTTAGGATCACGTGGGAGAGATACGCAGTATTTT. Amino acids: CASSLGSRGRDTQYF.

The rearrangement joins TRBV5-1 to TRBJ2-3; no firm D call. The CDR3 is 11 amino acids. In germline, CDR1 is SGHRS, CDR2 YFSETQ. V lost 5 bases, J lost 7 bases, and 8 bases lay in between. Here the CDR3 reads CASRNQNTQYF. CDR3 coding DNA: TGCGCCAGCAGAAATCAAAATACGCAGTATTTT.

V and J are TRBV9 and TRBJ2-2; TRBD2 is a possible D gene (5 bases). The V end lost 0 bases, the J end lost 7 bases, and 7 bases lay between the germline ends. The CDR3 loop spans 13 amino acids. Per the germline V gene, CDR1 is SGDLS and CDR2 is YYNGEE. As DNA, the CDR3 is TGTGCCAGCAGCGTAGACGGGATCGGGGAGCTGTTTTTT. It specifies CASSVDGIGELFF.

This clone was seen only once. V usage is TRBV12-3 or TRBV12-4 and J usage is TRBJ1-5; D unclear. The CDR3 has 13 amino acids. V gave up 1 base and J gave up 7 bases, with 8 bases separating them. The chain's CDR3 is CASSLDLRQPQHF. The CDR3, as DNA: TGTGCCAGCAGTTTAGACCTGCGGCAGCCCCAGCATTTT.

The V gene is TRBV29-1, the J gene TRBJ2-7; perhaps TRBD1 as D (5 bases). This CDR3 has 11 residues. V was trimmed by 7 bases and J by 3 bases, leaving 10 bases between them. The germline V gene has CDR1 SQVTM and CDR2 ANQGSEA. DNA for the CDR3: TGCAGCGCCGTGCAGGGCTACGAGCAGTACTTC. It encodes CSAVQGYEQYF.

The rearrangement joins TRBV9 to TRBJ2-7; 11 nucleotides agree with TRBD2. The CDR3 sequence is 17 residues long. With V trimmed by 0 bases and J by 7 bases, 12 bases remained unmatched. CDR1 and CDR2 from the germline V gene are SGDLS and YYNGEE. In DNA, the CDR3 is TGTGCCAGCAGCGTAGACCCAACTAGCGGGAGCTTCGGTGAGCAGTACTTC. Its protein product is CASSVDPTSGSFGEQYF.

The chain links TRBV6-2 or TRBV6-3 to TRBJ2-1, with a weak D call TRBD2 (6 bases). CDR3 length: 16 residues. Germline values: CDR1 MNHEY, CDR2 SVGEGT. With 5 bases removed from V and 0 bases from J, the gap between germline ends came to 14 bases. CDR3 nucleotides: TGTGCCAGCAGTCCACCGGCCGGGAGCTCCTACAATGAGCAGTTCTTC. Translating it yields CASSPPAGSSYNEQFF.

V and J are TRBV7-2 and TRBJ1-1; D unresolved. V lost 2 bases and J 3 bases, leaving 7 bases between the germline ends. CDR3 length equals 13 residues. CDR1 is SGHTA, CDR2 FQGNSA, per germline. The CDR3 nucleotides are TGTGCCAGCAGCTTATCCCCATACACTGAAGCTTTCTTT. This translates into CASSLSPYTEAFF. The whole variable domain, filled in from reference TRBV7-2 and TRBJ1-1, reads GAGVSQSPSNKVTEKGKDVELRCDPISGHTALYWYRQSLGQGLEFLIYFQGNSAPDKSGLPSDRFSAERTGGSVSTLTIQRTQQEDSAVYLCASSLSPYTEAFFGQGTRLTVV.

The chain uses TRBV4-3 and TRBJ2-7, with 7 bases that match TRBD1. V was pared by 0 bases and J by 4 bases, with 3 bases of the junction left unmatched. Germline CDR1 LGHNA, CDR2 YSLEER. This CDR3 has 14 amino acids. For the CDR3, the DNA is TGCGCCAGCAGCCAAGAGCCGGGACAGTACGAGCAGTACTTC. Translation: CASSQEPGQYEQYF.

The chain employs TRBV6-6 and TRBJ2-2; 8 bases align to TRBD1. The J segment lost 6 bases and the V segment lost 11 bases, leaving 5 bases of the junction unmatched. Germline CDR1 MNHNY, CDR2 SVGAGI (reference sequence). The CDR3 runs to 12 residues. This CDR3 reads CAATGVAGELFF. The CDR3 DNA sequence: TGTGCCGCGACAGGGGTGGCCGGGGAGCTGTTTTTT.

With regard to this clone: Relative to the germline gene, one junction end is altered; a read error may explain this. V and J are TRBV7-7 and TRBJ2-3; D is perhaps TRBD2 (5 bases). This CDR3 has 14 amino acids. Germline V CDR1 and CDR2: SSHAT, FNYEAQ (reference sequence). This chain's CDR3 is CASSPSTATDTQYF. DNA of the CDR3: TGTGCTAGCAGCCCTAGCACCGCCACAGATACGCAGTATTTT.

This sequence joins TRBV5-1 and TRBJ1-1; D gene uncertain. The length of the CDR3 is 15 residues. Trimming stripped 1 base from V and 1 base from J, with 11 bases between. Germline V gene sequence: CDR1 SGHRS, CDR2 YFSETQ. The CDR3 loop is CASSLPGSSNTEAFF. As DNA, the CDR3 is TGCGCCAGCAGCTTGCCGGGGTCCTCGAACACTGAAGCTTTCTTT.

The rearrangement uses TRBV5-1 and TRBJ1-6; D gene uncertain. In germline, CDR1 is SGHRS, CDR2 YFSETQ. Trimming removed 2 bases at V and 10 bases at J, with 13 bases between. The CDR3 is 14 amino acids. CDR3 protein: CASSFEGQESPLHF. In DNA, the CDR3 is TGCGCCAGCAGCTTCGAGGGCCAGGAATCACCCCTCCACTTT.

CDR3: CASSLEGRGAYEQYF. The CDR3 bases are TGTGCCAGCAGCTTAGAAGGCAGGGGGGCCTACGAGCAGTACTTC. The chain recombines TRBV7-2 with TRBJ2-7; D possibly corresponds to TRBD1 (7 bases). CDR3 length: 15 amino acids. V lost 1 base and J lost 2, with 12 bases in between. Germline assignment: CDR1 SGHTA and CDR2 FQGNSA. The full variable domain, completed using reference TRBV7-2 and TRBJ2-7, is GAGVSQSPSNKVTEKGKDVELRCDPISGHTALYWYRQSLGQGLEFLIYFQGNSAPDKSGLPSDRFSAERTGGSVSTLTIQRTQQEDSAVYLCASSLEGRGAYEQYFGPGTRLTVT.

V usage is TRBV5-1 and J usage is TRBJ1-1, with D tentatively TRBD1 (6 bases). CDR1 is SGHRS, CDR2 YFSETQ, per germline. V was cut by 4 bases and J by 1 base, with 17 bases left in between. The CDR3 contains 16 residues. CDR3 DNA sequence: TGCGCCAGCAGCCCAATCTCGACAGGACCGAACACTGAAGCTTTCTTT. Translated: CASSPISTGPNTEAFF.

This sequence joins TRBV10-3 and TRBJ2-3; 8 bases fit TRBD1. CDR3 length: 15 residues. Germline V gene sequence: CDR1 ENHRY, CDR2 SYGVKD. Trimming took 4 bases from V and 5 from J; bases not matched to a gene: 8. The DNA for the CDR3 is TGTGCCATCAGTGCTCCGGGACAGGAGGGAGATACGCAGTATTTT. This translates into CAISAPGQEGDTQYF.

This clone was seen a single time. This chain links TRBV24-1 with TRBJ2-7; TRBD1 might be the D (6 bases). Matching the DNA end better, TRBJ2-1 makes the J call doubtful. This CDR3 has 15 residues. Germline V gives CDR1 KGHDR, CDR2 SFDVKD. CDR3 bases: TGTGCCACCAGTGAACCAGGACAGCCCTACAATGAGCAGTTCTTC. This translates into CATSEPGQPYNEQFF.

As DNA, the CDR3 is TGTGCCAGCAGCCCACTTTCCGGGACAGGGGTTTACGAGCAGTACTTC. Its translation: CASSPLSGTGVYEQYF. The V call is TRBV7-2, the J call TRBJ2-7, with 10 bases that match TRBD1. V was pared by 5 bases and J by 4 bases, with 11 bases of the junction left unmatched. The CDR3 spans 16 residues. CDR1 and CDR2 (germline): SGHTA, FQGNSA.

The V call is TRBV21-1, the J call TRBJ1-4; the table's D call of TRBD1 was not tested on the DNA. TRBV21-1 is a documented pseudogene. The CDR3 has 16 residues. The CDR3 loop reads CASSKAFRIVGEKLFF. DNA of the CDR3: TGTGCCAGCAGCAAAGCTTTCAGGATTGTGGGTGAAAAACTGTTTTTT.

This sequence joins TRBV24-1 and TRBJ1-2, with 8 bases lining up with TRBD1. Losses at the gene ends were 2 bases for V and 2 bases for J; bases not matched to a gene: 9. Germline CDR1 and CDR2: KGHDR and SFDVKD. CDR3 length: 17 residues. The CDR3 DNA sequence: TGTGCCACCAGTGATTCTCGGACAGGGAAAGGAAACTATGGCTACACCTTC. Amino acids: CATSDSRTGKGNYGYTF.

This clone was counted only a few times. V gene TRBV29-1 combines with J gene TRBJ2-7; D perhaps matches TRBD2 (6 bases). The germline V gene encodes CDR1 SQVTM and CDR2 ANQGSEA. CDR3 length equals 11 residues. V lost 7 bases to trimming and J lost 4 bases, with 11 bases between them. For the CDR3, the DNA is TGCAGCGGCGGGACTGCATACGAGCAGTACTTC. It yields the protein CSGGTAYEQYF.

The chain combines TRBV11-3 with TRBJ2-3; a possible D gene is TRBD1 (6 bases). Trimming shortened V by 5 bases and J by 4 bases, and 13 bases separated the two germline ends. Germline assignment: CDR1 SGHNT and CDR2 YENEEA. The CDR3 has 14 residues. The DNA of the CDR3 is TGTGCCAGCAGCCCGGCCAGGGGCGCAGATACGCAGTATTTT. Its protein product is CASSPARGADTQYF.

This clone was recorded once. This chain's CDR3 is CASSEAALTGQWTLHF. The CDR3 DNA sequence: TGTGCCAGCAGTGAAGCGGCCCTGACAGGGCAGTGGACCCTCCACTTT. V usage is TRBV6-1 and J usage is TRBJ1-6, with 7 positions matching TRBD1. V lost 0 bases, J lost 14 bases, and 13 bases stayed unmatched. Germline CDR1 MNHNS, CDR2 SASEGT. This CDR3 is 16 amino acids long.

The chain employs TRBV30 and TRBJ1-2, with D perhaps matching TRBD1 (6 bases). Trimming stripped 7 bases from V and 2 bases from J, with 11 bases between. The CDR3 extends over 12 amino acids. Germline assignment: CDR1 GTSNPN and CDR2 SVGIG (reference sequence). The CDR3 coding sequence is TGTGCCTCATACAGGGAAAACTATGGCTACACCTTC. Its protein is CASYRENYGYTF.

The genes are TRBV18 and TRBJ2-3; the match to TRBD1 covers 7 bases. CDR3 size: 14 residues. Germline loops: CDR1 KGHSH, CDR2 LQKENI. V lost 2 bases and J lost 3; bases outside the gene matches: 2. CDR3 residues: CASSPDRVTDTQYF. The DNA of the CDR3 is TGTGCCAGCTCACCAGACAGGGTTACAGATACGCAGTATTTT.

This clone appeared a single time. The chain has TRBV6-5 and TRBJ2-7; 7 bases fit TRBD1. The CDR3 covers 13 residues. V dropped 2 bases and J dropped 5; count of bases not matched to a gene: 3. In germline, CDR1 is MNHEY, CDR2 SVGAGI. CDR3: CASSYRGLDEQYF. The CDR3 DNA reads as TGTGCCAGCAGTTACAGGGGGCTGGACGAGCAGTACTTC.